This T cell receptor (beta chain) was captured by sequencing in a study of blood T cells in healthy people across ages (dated by TCRdb to 2013 to 2016). The study in broad terms: In model experiments, template switching captured roughly one uniquely barcoded TCR beta cDNA molecule for every two T cells. To avoid experimental bias, donors of different ages were spread randomly across the sequencing lanes. Four age groups were formed from the donors: young (average approximately 15 years), middle-aged (around 39), aged (62) and long-lived (more than 75). To track age-related changes in TCR beta repertoire diversity, the study relied on deep sequencing normalized with unique cDNA molecular identifiers. For two donors (one aged 18 to 30 and one aged 80 or older), the study analyzed two additional independent replicas of 1 million unique cDNA reads from the same blood draw. Summary of the overall study and its limitations: There was a strong correlation between observed TCR beta diversity and the percentage of naive T cells measured by flow cytometry. Since profiling was done on bulk unsorted PBMCs, naive and antigen-experienced compartments could not be conclusively compared. Because the CMV infection status of the donors was unknown, age-related changes in expanded clonotypes may potentially have been confounded. Estimates of total diversity from one million sequenced T cells were regarded as lower bounds and underestimates. Compared with the aged group, the long-lived group had more naive CD4+ T cells, fewer expanded clones and increased TCR diversity, a pattern suggesting age selection. As age increased, observed TCR beta diversity per million T cells dropped in a roughly linear way, and a significant reduction was already evident by age 40.

Of note for this clonotype: The specificity of this receptor is unknown. Sequence at one end of the junction differs from germline and may be a read error.

Donors were under 40 systemically healthy Caucasian individuals from Russia aged roughly 6 to 90 years. Approximately 10 milliliters of peripheral blood were collected from each donor into EDTA-treated Vacutainer tubes. PBMCs were isolated by Ficoll-Paque density-gradient centrifugation, with at least 6 million obtained per sample. Trizol reagent was used to extract total RNA from the PBMCs, yielding at least 5.5 micrograms per sample. For every donor, an aliquot of PBMCs went through flow cytometry to measure the percentages of naive CD45RAhigh/CD27high T cells. The library came from 5' RACE. Instrument used: Illumina HiSeq 2500. The second PCR ran for roughly 7 to 12 cycles and used a J-beta primer mix along with a sample-barcoded 5' primer. A unique molecular identifier was introduced onto each TCR beta cDNA molecule by a template-switch 5' adaptor carrying 12 random nucleotides. At least 3 million CDR3-containing paired-end reads were obtained from each sample. All of the RNA was converted into first-strand cDNA using the Mint cDNA synthesis kit, with a TRBC-specific oligonucleotide serving as the primer. Following uracil-DNA glycosylase treatment, a first 18-cycle PCR with universal primers M1SS and BC2_uni_R was performed on all cDNA. In the authors' own workflow: Normalization of each sample was performed by random selection of 1 million high-quality reads, each carrying a distinct molecular identifier. Instead of being binned into consensus sequences, reads with shared molecular identifiers were discarded. CDR3 identification, clonotype clustering and error correction used MiTCR with a Q25 quality threshold and the strictest error-elimination algorithm. A nonparametric unseen species model with Euler transformation was used to estimate a lower bound on total TCR beta diversity. The public reads were reprocessed in TCRdb via fastp at Q25 and MiXCR, keeping in-frame beta chains. Rows with a matching CDR3 protein are joined into one entry that keeps the most common DNA and genes. TCRdb's processing, not the study's, gives the V and J calls here. Within this sample are 1.5 million to 2 million distinct CDR3 sequences, with approximately 28% of them counted one time only. The ten largest account for around 7.7% of the sample.

Sequences were obtained from blood. This receptor was identified in a woman aged 30 to 39 in good health.

The CDR3 protein is CASSQTGFFFNTGELFF. The DNA is TGTGCCAGCAGCCAAACAGGGTTTTTTTTTAACACCGGGGAGCTGTTTTTT. The chain is made from TRBV4-1 and TRBJ2-2; tentative D gene TRBD1, with 6 bases matching. Its CDR3 holds 17 amino acids, cysteine through phenylalanine. Of all the DNA, just the CDR3 is kept, 51 bases in frame from base 1. Looking up the germline V gene yields CDR1 MGHRA and CDR2 YSYEKL.